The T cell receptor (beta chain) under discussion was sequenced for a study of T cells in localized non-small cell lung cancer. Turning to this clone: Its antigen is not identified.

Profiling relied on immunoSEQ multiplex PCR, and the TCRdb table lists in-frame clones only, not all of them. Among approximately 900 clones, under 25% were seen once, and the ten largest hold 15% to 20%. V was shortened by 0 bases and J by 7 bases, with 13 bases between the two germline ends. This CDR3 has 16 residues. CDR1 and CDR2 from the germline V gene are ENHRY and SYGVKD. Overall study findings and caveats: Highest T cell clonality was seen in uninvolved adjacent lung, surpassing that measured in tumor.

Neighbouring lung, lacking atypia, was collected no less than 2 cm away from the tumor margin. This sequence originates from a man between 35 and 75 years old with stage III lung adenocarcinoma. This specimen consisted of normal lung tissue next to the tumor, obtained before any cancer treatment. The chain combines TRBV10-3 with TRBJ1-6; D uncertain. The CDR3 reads CAISESQVIRNSPLHF. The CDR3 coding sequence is TGTGCCATCAGTGAGTCCCAGGTTATAAGAAATTCACCCCTCCACTTT.